This T cell receptor beta chain appears in the sequencing data of a study of T cells in localized non-small cell lung cancer. Points from the study as a whole: Adjacent lung exhibited a median of about 50 among the 100 most abundant tumor clones. Measurement of T cell clonality placed uninvolved adjacent lung highest, above the level in tumor.

Remarks on this clone: Its target is not known.

The V end was cut by 5 bases, the J end by 0 bases, with 11 bases between. The CDR3 runs to 13 residues. CDR1 is SQVTM, CDR2 ANQGSEA, per germline. Using immunoSEQ multiplex PCR, the repertoire was profiled, and TCRdb retains in-frame clones only, with some absent. Among tens of thousands of clones, about 88% were seen once, and the ten largest hold 20% to 25%. The V and J genes are TRBV29-1 and TRBJ2-7; D remains unclear. Specimen: peripheral blood, collected before any cancer treatment. The source is a woman aged 40-69 years with stage I squamous cell lung carcinoma. The CDR3 region has the DNA TGCAGCGTTCGAGAGAGGAGCTCCTACGAGCAGTACTTC. Amino acid sequence: CSVRERSSYEQYF.